This T cell receptor (beta chain) was documented in a study of blood T cell repertoires in COVID-19. Across the whole study: COVID-19 samples from acute and convalescent phases originated in the United States, Italy and Spain.

Per the original methods: Cell counts per sample came from amplifying reference gene primers. TCRdb keeps only in-frame clones here, not all; method: immunoSEQ multiplex PCR. V, J and clone size are taken as reported in that table, and D and trimming were inferred from the DNA itself. Here the sample spans around 260,000 clones, 83% being singletons. The CDR3 contains 15 residues. With V trimmed by 3 bases and J by 1 base, 6 bases remained unmatched. Germline V gene data show CDR1 as MGHRA and CDR2 as YSYEKL. This TCR was sampled from a woman between 50 and 59 years old who had recovered from COVID-19. The sequenced sample consisted of peripheral blood. The rearrangement joins TRBV4-1 to TRBJ2-7; 7 positions agree with TRBD1. The DNA of the CDR3 is TGCGCCAGCAGCCAGCTCCCGGGACAGTCCTACGAGCAGTACTTC. This encodes CASSQLPGQSYEQYF.